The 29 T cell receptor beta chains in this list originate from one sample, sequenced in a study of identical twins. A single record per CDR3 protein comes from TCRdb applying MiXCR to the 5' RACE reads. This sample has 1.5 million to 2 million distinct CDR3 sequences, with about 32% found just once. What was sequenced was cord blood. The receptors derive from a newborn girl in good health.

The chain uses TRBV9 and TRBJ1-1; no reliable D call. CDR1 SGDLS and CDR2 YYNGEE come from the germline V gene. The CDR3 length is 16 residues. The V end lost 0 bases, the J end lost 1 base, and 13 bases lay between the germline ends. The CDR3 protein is CASSVGGMIKNTEAFF. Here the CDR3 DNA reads TGTGCCAGCAGCGTAGGGGGAATGATAAAGAACACTGAAGCTTTCTTT.

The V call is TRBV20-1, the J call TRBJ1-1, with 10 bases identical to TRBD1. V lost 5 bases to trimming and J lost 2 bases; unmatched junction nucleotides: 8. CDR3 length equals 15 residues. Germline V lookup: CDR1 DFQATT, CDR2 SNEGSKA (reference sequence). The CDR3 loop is CSAPRDRGRNTEAFF. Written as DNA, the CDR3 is TGCAGTGCTCCCCGGGACAGGGGAAGAAACACTGAAGCTTTCTTT.

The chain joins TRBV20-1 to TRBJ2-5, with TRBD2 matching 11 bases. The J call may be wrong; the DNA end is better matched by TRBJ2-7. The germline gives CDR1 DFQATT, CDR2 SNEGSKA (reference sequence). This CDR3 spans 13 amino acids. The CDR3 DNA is TGCAGTGCTCCACTAGCGGGAGATAACGAGCAGTACTTC. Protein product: CSAPLAGDNEQYF.

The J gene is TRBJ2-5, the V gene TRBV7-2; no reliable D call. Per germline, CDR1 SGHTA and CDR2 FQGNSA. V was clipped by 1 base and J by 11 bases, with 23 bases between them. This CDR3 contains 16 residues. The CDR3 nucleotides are TGTGCCAGCAGCTTAGTCCCGCAGGCAGCCCCCAATGAGCAGTACTTC. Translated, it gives CASSLVPQAAPNEQYF.

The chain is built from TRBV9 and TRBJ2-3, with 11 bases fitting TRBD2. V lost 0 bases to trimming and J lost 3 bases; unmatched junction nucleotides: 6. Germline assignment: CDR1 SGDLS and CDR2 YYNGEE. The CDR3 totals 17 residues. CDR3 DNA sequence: TGTGCCAGCAGCGTAGCTGGAGTAGCGGGGGGGACAGATACGCAGTATTTT. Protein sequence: CASSVAGVAGGTDTQYF.

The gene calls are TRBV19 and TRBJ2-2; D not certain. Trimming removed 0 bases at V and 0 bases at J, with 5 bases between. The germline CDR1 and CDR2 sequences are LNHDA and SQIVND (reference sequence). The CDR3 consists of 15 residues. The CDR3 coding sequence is TGTGCCAGTAGTATAGAACGTACGAACACCGGGGAGCTGTTTTTT. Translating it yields CASSIERTNTGELFF.

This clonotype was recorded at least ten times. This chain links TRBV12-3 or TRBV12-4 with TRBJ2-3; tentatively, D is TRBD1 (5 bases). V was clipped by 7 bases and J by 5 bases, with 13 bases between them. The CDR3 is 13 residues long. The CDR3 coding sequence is TGTGCCAGCATGGGGCAGGGTCTAGATACGCAGTATTTT. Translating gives CASMGQGLDTQYF.

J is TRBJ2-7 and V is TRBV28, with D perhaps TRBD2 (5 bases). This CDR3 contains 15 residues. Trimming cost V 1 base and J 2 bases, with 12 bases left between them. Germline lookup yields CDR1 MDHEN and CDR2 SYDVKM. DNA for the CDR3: TGTGCCAGCAGTTTATCCGGAGGCCCCCCCTACGAGCAGTACTTC. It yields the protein CASSLSGGPPYEQYF. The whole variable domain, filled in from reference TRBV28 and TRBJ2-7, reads DVKVTQSSRYLVKRTGEKVFLECVQDMDHENMFWYRQDPGLGLRLIYFSYDVKMKEKGDIPEGYSVSREKKERFSLILESASTNQTSMYLCASSLSGGPPYEQYFGPGTRLTVT.

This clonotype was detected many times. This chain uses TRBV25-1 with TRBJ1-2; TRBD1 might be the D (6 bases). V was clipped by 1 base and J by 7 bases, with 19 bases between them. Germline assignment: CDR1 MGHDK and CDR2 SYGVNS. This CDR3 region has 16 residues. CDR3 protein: CASSESGQSPRLGYTF. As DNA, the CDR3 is TGTGCCAGCAGTGAATCAGGACAGAGTCCCCGACTTGGCTACACCTTC.

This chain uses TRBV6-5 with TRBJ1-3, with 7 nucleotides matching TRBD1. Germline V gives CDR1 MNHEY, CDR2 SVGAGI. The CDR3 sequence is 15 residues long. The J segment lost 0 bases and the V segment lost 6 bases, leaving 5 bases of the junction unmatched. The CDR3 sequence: CASRATGVSGNTIYF. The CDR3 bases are TGTGCCAGCAGGGCTACAGGGGTCTCTGGAAACACCATATATTTT.

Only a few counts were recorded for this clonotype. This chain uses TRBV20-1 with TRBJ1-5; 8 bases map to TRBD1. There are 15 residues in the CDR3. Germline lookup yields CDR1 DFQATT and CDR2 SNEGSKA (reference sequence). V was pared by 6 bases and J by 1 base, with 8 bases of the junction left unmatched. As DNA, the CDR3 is TGCAGTGCAAAACAGGGGGAGCGGAGCAATCAGCCCCAGCATTTT. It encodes CSAKQGERSNQPQHF.

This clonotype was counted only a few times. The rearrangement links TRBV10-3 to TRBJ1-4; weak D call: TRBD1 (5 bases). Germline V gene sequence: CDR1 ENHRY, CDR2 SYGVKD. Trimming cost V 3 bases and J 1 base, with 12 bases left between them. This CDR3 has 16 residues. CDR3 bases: TGTGCCATCAGTGACTCTGGGGGGTTAACTAATGAAAAACTGTTTTTT. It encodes CAISDSGGLTNEKLFF.

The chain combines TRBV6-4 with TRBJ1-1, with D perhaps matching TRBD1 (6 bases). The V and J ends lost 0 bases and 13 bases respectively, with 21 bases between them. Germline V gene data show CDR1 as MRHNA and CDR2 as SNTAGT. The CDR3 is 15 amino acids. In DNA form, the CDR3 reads TGTGCCAGCAGTGACTCGAATTCGGGGGGCCAACAAGTTTTCTTT. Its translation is CASSDSNSGGQQVFF.

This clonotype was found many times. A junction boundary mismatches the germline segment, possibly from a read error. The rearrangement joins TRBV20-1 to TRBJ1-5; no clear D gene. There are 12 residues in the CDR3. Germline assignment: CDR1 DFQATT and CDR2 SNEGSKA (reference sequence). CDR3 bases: TGCAGTGCTAGAGATAGCGATCAGCCCCAGCATTTT. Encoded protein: CSARDSDQPQHF.

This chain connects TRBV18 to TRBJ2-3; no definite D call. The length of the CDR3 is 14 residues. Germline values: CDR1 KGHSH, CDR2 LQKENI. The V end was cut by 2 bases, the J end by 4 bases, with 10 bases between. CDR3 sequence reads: CASSPMGVADTQYF. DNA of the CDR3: TGTGCCAGCTCACCAATGGGCGTAGCAGATACGCAGTATTTT.

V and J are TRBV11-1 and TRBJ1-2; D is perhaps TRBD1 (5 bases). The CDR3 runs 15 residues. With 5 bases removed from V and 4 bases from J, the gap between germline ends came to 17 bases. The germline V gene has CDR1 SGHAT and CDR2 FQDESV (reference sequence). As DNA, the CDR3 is TGTGCCAGCAGCCCCCTTAGGGGTAACGGCTATGGCTACACCTTC. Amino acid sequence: CASSPLRGNGYGYTF.

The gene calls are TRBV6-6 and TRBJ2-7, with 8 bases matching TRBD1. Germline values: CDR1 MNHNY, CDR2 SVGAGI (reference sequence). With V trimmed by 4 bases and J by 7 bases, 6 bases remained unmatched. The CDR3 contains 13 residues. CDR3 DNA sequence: TGTGCCAGCAGTTTCCAGGGGGCGCATGAGCAGTACTTC. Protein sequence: CASSFQGAHEQYF.

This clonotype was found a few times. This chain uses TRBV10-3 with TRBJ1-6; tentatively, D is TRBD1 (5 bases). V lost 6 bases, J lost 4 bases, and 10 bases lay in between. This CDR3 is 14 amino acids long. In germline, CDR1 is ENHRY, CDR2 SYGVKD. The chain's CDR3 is CAIREGDYNSPLHF. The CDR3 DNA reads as TGTGCCATCAGGGAAGGGGATTATAATTCACCCCTCCACTTT.

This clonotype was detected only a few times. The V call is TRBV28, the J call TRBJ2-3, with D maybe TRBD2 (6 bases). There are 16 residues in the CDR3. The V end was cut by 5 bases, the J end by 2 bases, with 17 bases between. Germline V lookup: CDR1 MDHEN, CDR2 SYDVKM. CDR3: CASSPPGLIITDTQYF. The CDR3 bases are TGTGCCAGCAGTCCCCCGGGACTCATAATCACAGATACGCAGTATTTT.

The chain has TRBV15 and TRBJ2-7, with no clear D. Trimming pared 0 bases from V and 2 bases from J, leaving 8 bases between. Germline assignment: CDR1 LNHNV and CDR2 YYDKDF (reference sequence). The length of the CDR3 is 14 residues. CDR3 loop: CATSRDKGAYEQYF. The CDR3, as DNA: TGTGCCACCAGCAGAGATAAGGGTGCCTACGAGCAGTACTTC.

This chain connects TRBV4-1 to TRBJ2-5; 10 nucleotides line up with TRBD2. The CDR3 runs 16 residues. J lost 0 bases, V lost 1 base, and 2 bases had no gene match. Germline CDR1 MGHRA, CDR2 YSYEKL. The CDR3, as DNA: TGCGCCAGCAGCCAAGGTGGACTAGCGGACCAAGAGACCCAGTACTTC. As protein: CASSQGGLADQETQYF.

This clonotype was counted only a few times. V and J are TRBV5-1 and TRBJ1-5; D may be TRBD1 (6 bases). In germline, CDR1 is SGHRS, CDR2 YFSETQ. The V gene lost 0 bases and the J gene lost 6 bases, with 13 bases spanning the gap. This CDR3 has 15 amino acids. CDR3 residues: CASSLDAGGGQPQHF. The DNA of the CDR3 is TGCGCCAGCAGCTTGGATGCCGGAGGGGGTCAGCCCCAGCATTTT.

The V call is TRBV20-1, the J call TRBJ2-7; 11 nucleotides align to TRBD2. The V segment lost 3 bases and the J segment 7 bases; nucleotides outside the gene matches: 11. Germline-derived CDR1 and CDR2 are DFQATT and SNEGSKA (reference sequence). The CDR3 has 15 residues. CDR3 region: CSASPLSGGAWEQYF. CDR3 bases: TGCAGTGCTAGCCCCCTTAGCGGGGGGGCATGGGAGCAGTACTTC.

In DNA form, the CDR3 reads TGTGCCAGCAGTCTAGAGCGGGCAGGCTTGTTCTTC. As protein: CASSLERAGLFF. This rearrangement joins TRBV6-6 to TRBJ2-1; D is perhaps TRBD2 (6 bases). The CDR3 has 12 residues. V lost 5 bases and J lost 15, with 17 bases in between. Germline V CDR1 and CDR2: MNHNY, SVGAGI (reference sequence).

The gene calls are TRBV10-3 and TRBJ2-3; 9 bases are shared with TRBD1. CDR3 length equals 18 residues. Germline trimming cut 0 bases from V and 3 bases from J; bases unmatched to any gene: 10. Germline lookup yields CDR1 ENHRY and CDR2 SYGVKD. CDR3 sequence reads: CAISESSLQDRGTDTQYF. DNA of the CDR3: TGTGCCATCAGTGAGTCCTCATTGCAAGACAGGGGGACAGATACGCAGTATTTT.

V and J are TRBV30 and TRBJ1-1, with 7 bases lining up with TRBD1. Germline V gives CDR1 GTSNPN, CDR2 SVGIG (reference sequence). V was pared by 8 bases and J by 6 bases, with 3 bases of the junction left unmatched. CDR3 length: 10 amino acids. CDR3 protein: CAVDRPEAFF. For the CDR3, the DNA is TGTGCCGTGGACAGGCCTGAAGCTTTCTTT.

The CDR3 sequence: CASSLVRDGTEAFF. In nucleotides, the CDR3 is TGTGCCAGCAGCTTAGTGAGGGATGGGACTGAAGCTTTCTTT. The chain has TRBV7-9 and TRBJ1-1; no reliable D call. This CDR3 comprises 14 residues. The germline gives CDR1 SEHNR, CDR2 FQNEAQ (reference sequence). The V end was cut by 1 base, the J end by 5 bases, with 11 bases between.

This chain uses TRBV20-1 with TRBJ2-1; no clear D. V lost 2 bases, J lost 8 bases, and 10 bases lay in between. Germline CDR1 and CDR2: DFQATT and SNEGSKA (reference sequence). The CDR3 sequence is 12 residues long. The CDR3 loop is CSARKTRDEQFF. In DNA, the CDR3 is TGCAGTGCTAGAAAAACACGGGATGAGCAGTTCTTC.

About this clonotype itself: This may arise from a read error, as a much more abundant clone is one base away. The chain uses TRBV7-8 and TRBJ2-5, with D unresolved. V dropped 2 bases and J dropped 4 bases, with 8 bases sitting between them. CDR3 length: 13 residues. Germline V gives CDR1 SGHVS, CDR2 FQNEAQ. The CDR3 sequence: CASSLFRTETQYF. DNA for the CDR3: TGTGCCAGCAGCTTATTCCGTACAGAGACCCAGTACTTC.